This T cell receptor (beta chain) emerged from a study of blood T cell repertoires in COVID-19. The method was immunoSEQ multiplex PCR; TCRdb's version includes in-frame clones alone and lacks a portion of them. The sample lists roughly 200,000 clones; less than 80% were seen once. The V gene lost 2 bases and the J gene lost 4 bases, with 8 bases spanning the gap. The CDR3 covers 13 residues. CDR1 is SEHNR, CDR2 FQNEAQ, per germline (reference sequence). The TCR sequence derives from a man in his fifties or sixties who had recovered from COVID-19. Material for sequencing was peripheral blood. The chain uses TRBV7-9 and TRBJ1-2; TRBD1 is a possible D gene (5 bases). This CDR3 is CASSLSGIYGYTF. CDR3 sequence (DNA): TGTGCCAGCAGCTTATCAGGGATCTATGGCTACACCTTC.